The table lists the clone carrying this T cell receptor (beta chain) with a few counts. The antigen remains unidentified. Incorporated into the TCR beta cDNA libraries were unique molecular identifiers, which served to reduce PCR and sequencing biases. TCRdb re-analysed the PCR reads in MiXCR, keeping a single row per CDR3 protein. The sample has about 430,000 distinct CDR3 sequences, approximately 38% seen once. The CDR3 has 14 residues. In germline, CDR1 is SGHTA, CDR2 FQGNSA. The ends were cut back, 4 bases at V and 3 bases at J, with 13 bases in the middle. The record originates from a study of post-analysis software for immune sequencing data. Study as a whole: Progressive-relapsing, secondary progressive and relapsing-remitting multiple sclerosis were among the disease courses included. Regarding the study as a whole: When patients were compared with controls, four to six TRBV segments were more frequent, TRBV5-6, TRBV5-1 and TRBV20-1 among them.

This receptor was taken from a girl aged 2 to 10 with multiple sclerosis. The chain links TRBV7-2 to TRBJ2-7, with D perhaps matching TRBD2 (6 bases). The sample taken for sequencing was blood. The CDR3 DNA reads as TGTGCCAGCAGCTCAAGACCCGGGGGCTACGAGCAGTACTTC. This codes for CASSSRPGGYEQYF.